Detailed here is one TCR beta chain. Antigen specificity is unknown. Researchers used genomic DNA as the template to profile TCR beta VDJ and CDR3. TCRdb reprocessed the reads via MiXCR and lists one record per CDR3 protein. The table shows some 240,000 distinct CDR3 sequences, with 34% occurring only once. The data stem from a study of CD8+CD57+ T cells in acquired aplastic anemia. Broader study findings: Both patients and controls carried the same twenty-nine CD8+ CDR3 sequences.

The CDR3 runs 13 residues. Germline assignment: CDR1 LNHDA and CDR2 SQIVND (reference sequence). V dropped 3 bases and J dropped 6 bases, with 12 bases sitting between them. The sequence was obtained from a human donor in good health, serving as a control. V gene TRBV19 combines with J gene TRBJ2-7, with D perhaps matching TRBD1 (5 bases). Sequenced input: sorted CD4+, CD8+, or CD8+CD57+ T cells (not recorded which) from PBMCs. This CDR3 reads CASSISRESEQYF. The DNA for the CDR3 is TGTGCCAGTAGTATCAGCAGGGAAAGCGAGCAGTACTTC.